This TCR beta chain was observed in a study of T-cell reconstitution after alpha-beta-depleted transplantation in children. Study-wide findings and caveats: A year had passed since transplant, and T-cell counts and diversity by then came mostly from newly produced T cells. It was reported that alpha-beta T cells came from several hundred expanded graft clones (about two months after transplant). After transplant, high TCRbeta diversity at day 60 in some patients arose from surviving recipient T cells and thymic progenitors.

This CDR3 is built from 16 residues. The germline CDR1 and CDR2 sequences are SGHRS and YFSETQ. The V end lost 4 bases, the J end lost 1 base, and 15 bases lay between the germline ends. A library of TCRbeta sequences, prepared with unique molecular identifiers, was generated. TCRdb independently ran MiXCR on the PCR reads; one entry per CDR3 protein. Among about 70,000 distinct CDR3 sequences listed, roughly a tenth were seen once. A word on this clonotype: Its specificity is unknown.

The material was PBMCs, obtained before TCRalphabeta/CD19-depleted stem cell transplant. The chain uses TRBV5-1 and TRBJ2-4; perhaps D is TRBD1 or TRBD2 (6 bases each). This TCR was recovered from a boy aged 5-17 years with acute myeloid leukemia, due to receive a stem cell transplant. In DNA form, the CDR3 reads TGCGCCAGCAGCCGGACCGGGGGCCTGGCCAAAAACATTCAGTACTTC. Residues: CASSRTGGLAKNIQYF.